These 9 T cell receptor beta chains were all obtained from the same sample, sequenced in a study of blood T cells in healthy people across ages. Primers used in a second PCR of roughly 6 to 11 cycles were a sample-barcoded 5' primer and a J-beta primer mix. TCRdb fed the 5' RACE reads into MiXCR, producing one record per CDR3 protein. The data contain 780,000 or so distinct CDR3 sequences, approximately 55% of them singletons. Material for sequencing was blood. The origin of the receptors is an elderly man in good health.

This clonotype was recorded a few times. The rearrangement links TRBV29-1 to TRBJ2-1; 7 bases are shared with TRBD1. Germline V gene sequence: CDR1 SQVTM, CDR2 ANQGSEA. V gave up 6 bases and J gave up 0 bases; unmatched junction bases: 5. This CDR3 contains 14 residues. The CDR3 region is CSVVGQASYNEQFF. The CDR3 DNA follows: TGCAGCGTGGTTGGACAGGCCTCCTACAATGAGCAGTTCTTC.

V usage is TRBV3-1 and J usage is TRBJ2-5; D possibly corresponds to TRBD2 (5 bases). The V gene's germline CDR1 is LGHDT and CDR2 YNNKEL (reference sequence). V dropped 4 bases and J dropped 2 bases, with 11 bases sitting between them. The CDR3 runs to 14 residues. CDR3 nucleotides: TGTGCCAGCAGCCCAACTCCGGGACAAGAGACCCAGTACTTC. Encoded protein: CASSPTPGQETQYF.

The chain uses TRBV28 and TRBJ1-2; possible D gene TRBD1, 5 bases. Trimming stripped 5 bases from V and 8 bases from J, with 18 bases between. CDR3 length: 14 amino acids. Germline CDR1 MDHEN, CDR2 SYDVKM. The CDR3 spells CASSLPGTVGGYTF. CDR3 in DNA: TGTGCCAGCAGTCTGCCGGGGACGGTGGGGGGCTACACCTTC.

The rearrangement uses TRBV28 and TRBJ2-2, with 7 nucleotides matching TRBD2. This CDR3 region has 16 residues. Germline V gene lookup returns CDR1 MDHEN and CDR2 SYDVKM. Losses at the gene ends were 3 bases for V and 6 bases for J; bases not matched to a gene: 10. DNA of the CDR3: TGTGCCAGCAGTTTGCTCAGCGGGGTCGGTCCCGGGGAGCTGTTTTTT. It is translated as CASSLLSGVGPGELFF.

The rearrangement links TRBV20-1 to TRBJ2-5, with a weak D call TRBD1 (5 bases). Germline assignment: CDR1 DFQATT and CDR2 SNEGSKA (reference sequence). V lost 6 bases and J lost 5, with 19 bases in between. The CDR3 runs to 14 residues. The CDR3 region has the DNA TGCAGTGCAAAAAGGGGATCCTCTCTGGAGACCCAGTACTTC. It yields the protein CSAKRGSSLETQYF.

This chain connects TRBV2 to TRBJ1-5, with D possibly TRBD1 on 5 matching bases. Germline V lookup: CDR1 SNHLY, CDR2 FYNNEI. The CDR3 is made up of 15 amino acids. The ends were cut back, 6 bases at V and 1 base at J, with 13 bases in the middle. Here the CDR3 reads CASRFTGASNQPQHF. CDR3 sequence (DNA): TGTGCCAGCAGATTCACAGGCGCCAGCAATCAGCCCCAGCATTTT.

The V call is TRBV7-2, the J call TRBJ2-7; 11 bases match TRBD2. Unmatched junction bases numbered 11, after V lost 4 bases and J lost 3 bases. This CDR3 contains 17 residues. The germline V gene encodes CDR1 SGHTA and CDR2 FQGNSA. CDR3 sequence: CASSSPRGTSGLYEQYF. The CDR3 coding sequence is TGTGCCAGCAGCTCCCCCCGAGGGACTAGCGGACTCTACGAGCAGTACTTC.

This sequence joins TRBV5-1 and TRBJ2-2, with TRBD2 identical over 8 bases. The CDR3 loop spans 17 amino acids. Germline CDR1 is SGHRS and CDR2 is YFSETQ. The trim removed 4 bases at V and 7 bases at J, leaving 15 bases unmatched. The CDR3 DNA sequence: TGCGCCAGCAGCATACCAAGCGGGAGCATATCCAGCGGGGAGCTGTTTTTT. Translated: CASSIPSGSISSGELFF.

The V call is TRBV5-1, the J call TRBJ1-2; 9 positions match TRBD1. The CDR3 covers 13 residues. Trimming took 2 bases from V and 8 from J; bases not matched to a gene: 4. Germline assignment: CDR1 SGHRS and CDR2 YFSETQ. The CDR3 is CASSFGTGSGYTF. Written as DNA, the CDR3 is TGCGCCAGCAGCTTTGGGACAGGGAGCGGCTACACCTTC.